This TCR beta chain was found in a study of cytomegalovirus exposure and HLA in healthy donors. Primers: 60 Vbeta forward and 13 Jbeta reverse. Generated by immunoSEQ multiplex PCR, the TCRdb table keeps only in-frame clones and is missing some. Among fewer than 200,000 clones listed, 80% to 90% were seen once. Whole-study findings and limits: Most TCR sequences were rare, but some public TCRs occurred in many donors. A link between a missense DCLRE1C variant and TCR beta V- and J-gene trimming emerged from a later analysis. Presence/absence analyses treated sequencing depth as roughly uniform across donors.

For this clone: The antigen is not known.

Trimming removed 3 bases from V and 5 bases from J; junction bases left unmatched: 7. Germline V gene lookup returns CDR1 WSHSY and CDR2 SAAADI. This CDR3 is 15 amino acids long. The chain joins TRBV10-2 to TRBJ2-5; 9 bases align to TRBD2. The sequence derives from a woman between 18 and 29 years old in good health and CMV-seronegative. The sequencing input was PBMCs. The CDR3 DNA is TGCGCCAGCAGTGAACCGCTAGCGGGACAGGAGACCCAGTACTTC. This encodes CASSEPLAGQETQYF.